These T cell receptor beta chains were read from a single sample in a study of blood T cell repertoires in COVID-19. The protocol was immunoSEQ multiplex PCR, while the TCRdb copy is restricted to in-frame clones and leaves out a portion. Among hundreds of thousands of clones, around four fifths were seen once, and the ten largest hold nearly 5%. The sequenced sample was PBMCs or T cells enriched from blood (not recorded which). The receptors were gathered from a woman between 50 and 59 years old who had been exposed to COVID-19. CDR3s include the opening cysteine and the closing phenylalanine or tryptophan. Each record gives: V gene, D gene, clone size, J gene, CDR3 protein, CDR3 DNA. D genes are given only for firm matches. Rows may omit the clone size; those that give it use once, few, many or a size class.

TRBV5-4	.	.	TRBJ1-1	CASSPGRRSAEAFF	TGTGCCAGCAGCCCCGGTCGCCGAAGCGCTGAAGCTTTCTTT
TRBV9	TRBD1	.	TRBJ2-3	CASSVAPGQGDTQYF	TGTGCCAGCAGCGTAGCTCCAGGACAGGGAGATACGCAGTATTTT
TRBV2	TRBD1	once	TRBJ1-2	CASTQTGTGYTF	TGTGCCAGCACCCAGACAGGGACTGGCTACACCTTC
TRBV19	TRBD2	.	TRBJ2-3	CASSILGGKGTDTQYF	TGTGCCAGTAGTATCCTCGGGGGGAAAGGCACAGATACGCAGTATTTT
TRBV5-1	.	.	TRBJ1-6	CASSWGRDNSPLHF	TGCGCCAGCAGCTGGGGCAGGGATAATTCACCCCTCCACTTT
TRBV7-6	.	.	TRBJ1-2	CASSSDGPGVNGYTF	TGTGCCAGCAGCTCTGATGGGCCGGGGGTGAATGGCTACACCTTC
TRBV5-4	.	.	TRBJ1-3	CASSFVGAGNTIYF	TGTGCCAGCAGCTTTGTGGGGGCCGGAAACACCATATATTTT
TRBV15	TRBD2	.	TRBJ2-1	CATSRVLRLAGAGNEQFF	TGTGCCACCAGCAGAGTCTTAAGACTAGCGGGGGCGGGGAATGAGCAGTTCTTC
TRBV7-9	TRBD1	.	TRBJ2-5	CASSQSTGEETQYF	TGTGCCAGCAGCCAATCGACAGGGGAGGAGACCCAGTACTTC
TRBV18	TRBD1	few	TRBJ1-1	CASSPTGQGAEAFF	TGTGCCAGCTCACCCACCGGACAGGGGGCAGAAGCTTTCTTT
TRBV7-8	.	.	TRBJ1-3	CASTTAPGNTIYF	TGTGCCAGCACCACTGCCCCTGGAAACACCATATATTTT
TRBV5-5	.	once	TRBJ1-4	CASRPPGVDEKLFF	TGTGCCAGCAGACCCCCGGGGGTTGACGAAAAACTGTTTTTT
TRBV7-8	.	.	TRBJ2-1	CASSLVPGSYNEQFF	TGTGCCAGCAGCTTAGTTCCGGGCTCCTACAATGAGCAGTTCTTC
TRBV29-1	.	once	TRBJ1-1	CSVFEGALTEAFF	TGCAGCGTTTTCGAAGGGGCGTTGACTGAAGCTTTCTTT
TRBV29-1	.	.	TRBJ2-5	CTTDGETQYF	TGCACAACCGACGGGGAGACCCAGTACTTC
TRBV30	.	once	TRBJ2-2	CAWKLAGVTGELFF	TGTGCCTGGAAGCTAGCAGGAGTCACGGGGGAGCTGTTTTTT
TRBV5-3	TRBD1	.	TRBJ1-2	CARSLRDRAGYGYTF	TGTGCCAGAAGCCTCCGGGACAGGGCGGGCTATGGCTACACCTTC
TRBV7-8	.	.	TRBJ2-3	CASSLALTGTDTQYF	TGTGCCAGCAGCTTAGCCCTGACGGGTACAGATACGCAGTATTTT
TRBV5-4	.	few	TRBJ2-7	CASSLDYLSYEQYF	TGTGCCAGCAGCTTGGACTACCTCTCCTACGAGCAGTACTTC
TRBV9	.	.	TRBJ1-3	CASSVAGTGNTIYF	TGTGCCAGCAGCGTAGCAGGGACTGGAAACACCATATATTTT
TRBV7-6	TRBD2	.	TRBJ2-2	CASSQTSGGGELFF	TGTGCCAGCAGCCAGACTAGCGGGGGCGGGGAGCTGTTTTTT
TRBV7-9	.	few	TRBJ1-1	CASNQRTVNTEAFF	TGTGCCAGCAACCAAAGGACAGTGAACACTGAAGCTTTCTTT
TRBV10-3	.	.	TRBJ1-2	CAISDRADYGYTF	TGTGCCATCAGTGACAGGGCAGACTATGGCTACACCTTC
TRBV18	TRBD1	few	TRBJ2-7	CASSAPDRGNEQYF	TGTGCCAGCTCCGCCCCGGACAGGGGAAACGAGCAGTACTTC
TRBV28	TRBD2	once	TRBJ2-3	CASSLLAGSTDTQYF	TGTGCCAGCAGTTTACTAGCGGGGAGCACAGATACGCAGTATTTT
TRBV6-5	.	.	TRBJ1-5	CASRQGLVHQPQHF	TGTGCCAGCAGGCAGGGACTCGTACATCAGCCCCAGCATTTT
TRBV5-5	TRBD2	.	TRBJ2-6	CASSLFSGASSGANVLTF	TGTGCCAGCAGCTTGTTCAGCGGGGCGAGCTCTGGGGCCAACGTCCTGACTTTC
TRBV28	TRBD1	once	TRBJ1-2	CASSSLDRDYGYTF	TGTGCCAGCAGTTCATTGGACAGGGACTATGGCTACACCTTC
TRBV27	TRBD2	once	TRBJ2-1	CASSPGLAGYTNEQFF	TGTGCCAGCAGTCCGGGACTAGCGGGTTATACGAATGAGCAGTTCTTC
TRBV28	TRBD1	.	TRBJ1-2	CASSFSGQGANGYTF	TGTGCCAGCAGTTTCTCGGGACAGGGGGCGAACGGCTACACCTTC
TRBV5-4	.	.	TRBJ2-5	CASSLGRAQETQYF	TGTGCCAGCAGCTTGGGGCGGGCCCAAGAGACCCAGTACTTC